One and the same sample provided the 22 T cell receptor beta chains below, sequenced in a study of blood T cell repertoires in COVID-19. Libraries were prepared by immunoSEQ multiplex PCR; TCRdb keeps only in-frame clonotypes and omits some of them. This table has some 270,000 clones, roughly 89% appearing once. The sequenced sample consisted of PBMCs or T cells enriched from blood (not recorded which). Receptors originate from a woman between 35 and 50 years old who had recovered from COVID-19.

This chain uses TRBV7-3 with TRBJ2-3, with 8 bases fitting TRBD2. CDR1 SGHTA and CDR2 FQGTGA come from the germline V gene. The J segment lost 3 bases and the V segment lost 2 bases, leaving 4 bases of the junction unmatched. This CDR3 has 15 residues. CDR3 residues: CASSLGRGGTDTQYF. CDR3 coding DNA: TGTGCCAGCAGCTTAGGCCGGGGGGGAACAGATACGCAGTATTTT.

The rearrangement uses TRBV24-1 and TRBJ2-7; 7 nucleotides match TRBD1. Unmatched junction bases numbered 6, after V lost 3 bases and J lost 2 bases. Germline CDR1 KGHDR, CDR2 SFDVKD. CDR3 length: 15 residues. The CDR3 is CATSDTGTETYEQYF. DNA of the CDR3: TGTGCCACCAGTGATACCGGGACAGAGACCTACGAGCAGTACTTC.

The chain carries TRBV27 and TRBJ1-3; the D gene is possibly TRBD1 (6 bases). Trimming removed 5 bases at V and 3 bases at J, with 14 bases between. The CDR3 has 15 residues. CDR1 MNHEY and CDR2 SMNVEV come from the germline V gene (reference sequence). CDR3 bases: TGTGCCAGCAGTCGAAACAGGGAAAGTGGAAACACCATATATTTT. It translates to CASSRNRESGNTIYF.

The chain employs TRBV9 and TRBJ1-2, with 7 bases aligning to TRBD1. Germline trimming cut 0 bases from V and 4 bases from J; bases unmatched to any gene: 3. Per germline, CDR1 SGDLS and CDR2 YYNGEE. The CDR3 runs to 14 residues. CDR3 DNA: TGTGCCAGCAGCGTAGTGGAGGGGGCCTATGGCTACACCTTC. Protein product: CASSVVEGAYGYTF.

A few counts support this clone. The genes are TRBV5-1 and TRBJ2-3; possible D gene TRBD1, 5 bases. Germline V gene data show CDR1 as SGHRS and CDR2 as YFSETQ. V was trimmed by 0 bases and J by 4 bases, leaving 18 bases between them. The CDR3 is 17 residues long. The CDR3 spells CASSLDRALLGADTQYF. The CDR3, as DNA: TGCGCCAGCAGCTTGGACCGGGCCCTCCTAGGGGCAGATACGCAGTATTTT.

The chain has TRBV18 and TRBJ2-7, with a tentative D call TRBD1 (6 bases). Looked up from germline, CDR1 is KGHSH and CDR2 is LQKENI. V lost 2 bases to trimming and J lost 5 bases, with 10 bases between them. This CDR3 is 13 amino acids long. CDR3: CASSPSGAHEQYF. CDR3 DNA sequence: TGTGCCAGCTCACCATCAGGGGCCCACGAGCAGTACTTC.

This clone was recorded once. V gene TRBV3-1 (or the pseudogene TRBV3-2) combines with J gene TRBJ1-2, with D unclear. The CDR3 covers 14 residues. CDR1 is LGHDT and CDR2 is YNNKEL in the germline V gene (reference sequence). V was shortened by 3 bases and J by 0 bases, with 8 bases between the two germline ends. The CDR3 protein is CASSQVASNYGYTF. The DNA for the CDR3 is TGTGCCAGCAGCCAGGTAGCGTCTAACTATGGCTACACCTTC.

This clone was recorded at least ten times. V is TRBV29-1 and J is TRBJ2-7, with D possibly TRBD1 on 6 matching bases. V lost 2 bases and J lost 3, with 17 bases in between. The germline CDR1 and CDR2 sequences are SQVTM and ANQGSEA. The length of the CDR3 is 15 residues. The CDR3 nucleotides are TGCAGCGTTGAATCCAGTCGGGGCAGGGGCTACGAGCAGTACTTC. Protein product: CSVESSRGRGYEQYF.

This clone was seen once. The V gene is TRBV9, the J gene TRBJ2-1, with D unclear. Germline CDR1 SGDLS, CDR2 YYNGEE. CDR3 length equals 15 residues. V was clipped by 0 bases and J by 5 bases, with 12 bases between them. The CDR3 is CASSVGQVFDNEQFF. The DNA of the CDR3 is TGTGCCAGCAGCGTAGGCCAGGTGTTCGACAATGAGCAGTTCTTC.

This sequence joins TRBV24-1 and TRBJ2-5; perhaps TRBD1 as D (6 bases). CDR3 length equals 15 residues. Trimming took off 3 bases at V and 2 bases at J, with 12 bases between the two ends. Per the germline V gene, CDR1 is KGHDR and CDR2 is SFDVKD. CDR3 sequence: CATSDGRGYQETQYF. Written as DNA, the CDR3 is TGTGCCACCAGTGATGGCAGGGGATATCAAGAGACCCAGTACTTC.

The chain has TRBV11-3 and TRBJ2-6, with D perhaps TRBD1 (6 bases). CDR1 is SGHNT and CDR2 is YENEEA in the germline V gene. The V end was cut by 1 base, the J end by 2 bases, with 15 bases between. The CDR3 sequence is 18 residues long. DNA of the CDR3: TGTGCCAGCAGCTTAGGTACTGGCAGGGGACCTGGGGCCAACGTCCTGACTTTC. This encodes CASSLGTGRGPGANVLTF.

The chain carries TRBV30 and TRBJ2-7; possible D gene TRBD2, 6 bases. The CDR3 covers 13 residues. The V end was cut by 3 bases, the J end by 8 bases, with 17 bases between. Germline-derived CDR1 and CDR2 are GTSNPN and SVGIG (reference sequence). The CDR3, as DNA: TGTGCCTGGAGCTCCGCCCGGGGGTATAAGCAGTACTTC. Residues: CAWSSARGYKQYF.

This clone was seen only a few times. The chain uses TRBV4-3 and TRBJ2-7; 10 nucleotides line up with TRBD2. CDR1 and CDR2 from the germline V gene are LGHNA and YSLEER. The J segment lost 4 bases and the V segment lost 2 bases, leaving 11 bases of the junction unmatched. The CDR3 contains 17 residues. The CDR3 sequence is CASSQLAGTSEPYEQYF. The DNA for the CDR3 is TGCGCCAGCAGCCAACTTGCCGGGACTAGCGAGCCTTACGAGCAGTACTTC.

V and J are TRBV7-9 and TRBJ1-2, with D tentatively TRBD1 (6 bases). V lost 6 bases and J lost 4, with 15 bases in between. Germline V gene sequence: CDR1 SEHNR, CDR2 FQNEAQ (reference sequence). There are 14 residues in the CDR3. The CDR3 loop reads CASRPDRPTYGYTF. Written as DNA, the CDR3 is TGTGCCAGCAGACCTGACAGGCCGACCTATGGCTACACCTTC.

The chain uses TRBV5-1 and TRBJ1-1, with D possibly matching TRBD1 (5 bases). Germline CDR1 SGHRS, CDR2 YFSETQ. V lost 4 bases and J 7 bases, leaving 11 bases between the germline ends. This CDR3 has 12 residues. Here the CDR3 reads CASSPLDSEAFF. The CDR3 coding sequence is TGCGCCAGCAGCCCTTTAGACAGTGAAGCTTTCTTT.

The rearrangement joins TRBV9 to TRBJ1-2, with 7 bases identical to TRBD1. Germline assignment: CDR1 SGDLS and CDR2 YYNGEE. V gave up 4 bases and J gave up 9 bases; unmatched junction bases: 9. The CDR3 is 13 residues long. This CDR3 is CASSPRDRRSYTF. The CDR3 DNA reads as TGTGCCAGCAGCCCCCGGGACAGACGAAGCTACACCTTC.

This clone was observed once. V gene TRBV15 combines with J gene TRBJ2-2; 14 nucleotides match TRBD2. The CDR3 totals 17 residues. CDR1 is LNHNV and CDR2 is YYDKDF in the germline V gene (reference sequence). Unmatched junction bases numbered 4, after V lost 1 base and J lost 6 bases. The CDR3 loop reads CATSRGGLAGGAGELFF. In DNA, the CDR3 is TGTGCCACCAGCAGAGGCGGACTAGCGGGAGGCGCCGGGGAGCTGTTTTTT.

The chain links TRBV6-5 to TRBJ1-3; tentatively, D is TRBD1 (5 bases). The CDR3 is 15 amino acids. V lost 6 bases and J lost 0, with 12 bases in between. CDR1 and CDR2 from the germline V gene are MNHEY and SVGAGI. The DNA for the CDR3 is TGTGCCAGCAGCCACGACAGTAACTCTGGAAACACCATATATTTT. It encodes CASSHDSNSGNTIYF.

This clone has a handful of counts. The rearrangement uses TRBV2 and TRBJ1-4; no reliable D call. V was clipped by 10 bases and J by 5 bases, with 8 bases between them. The V gene's germline CDR1 is SNHLY and CDR2 FYNNEI. This CDR3 region has 11 residues. CDR3 sequence: CATGRNEKLFF. The CDR3 DNA follows: TGTGCCACAGGCAGAAATGAAAAACTGTTTTTT.

The chain has TRBV10-3 and TRBJ1-1; 8 bases line up with TRBD1. The ends lost 6 bases at V and 4 bases at J; junction bases unmatched: 10. Per germline, CDR1 ENHRY and CDR2 SYGVKD. The CDR3 runs 15 residues. The CDR3 loop reads CAISKQGERSTEAFF. DNA of the CDR3: TGTGCCATCAGCAAACAGGGGGAGAGAAGCACTGAAGCTTTCTTT.

The chain carries TRBV9 and TRBJ2-5, with TRBD1 matching over 11 bases. CDR3 length: 19 amino acids. Germline V gene sequence: CDR1 SGDLS, CDR2 YYNGEE. The V segment lost 4 bases and the J segment 1 base; nucleotides outside the gene matches: 15. Here the CDR3 DNA reads TGTGCCAGCAGCCTGAGGGACAGGGGGATACCTCCGTCCCAAGAGACCCAGTACTTC. This encodes CASSLRDRGIPPSQETQYF.

The V call is TRBV29-1, the J call TRBJ1-4; D call uncertain. CDR1 is SQVTM and CDR2 is ANQGSEA in the germline V gene. The length of the CDR3 is 14 residues. Trimming took off 7 bases at V and 5 bases at J, with 17 bases between the two ends. CDR3 DNA sequence: TGCAGCGCCAGTGGGGAGAGCCGGAATGAAAAACTGTTTTTT. Its translation: CSASGESRNEKLFF.